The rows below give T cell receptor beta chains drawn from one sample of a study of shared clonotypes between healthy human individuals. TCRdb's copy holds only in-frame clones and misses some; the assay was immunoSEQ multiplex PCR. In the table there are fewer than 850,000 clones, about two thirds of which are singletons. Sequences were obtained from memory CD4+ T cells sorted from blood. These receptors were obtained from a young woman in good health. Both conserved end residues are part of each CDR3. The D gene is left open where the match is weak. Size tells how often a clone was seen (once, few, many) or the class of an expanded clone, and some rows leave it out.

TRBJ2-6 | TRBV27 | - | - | CASSSYRVGANVLTF | TGTGCCAGCAGTTCGTACAGGGTTGGGGCCAACGTCCTGACTTTC
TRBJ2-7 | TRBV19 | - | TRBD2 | CASSVTSGVPHEQYF | TGTGCCAGTAGTGTGACTAGCGGGGTCCCCCACGAGCAGTACTTC
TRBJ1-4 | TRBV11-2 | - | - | CASSLWATNEKLFF | TGTGCCAGCAGCCTCTGGGCAACTAATGAAAAACTGTTTTTT
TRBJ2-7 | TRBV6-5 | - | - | CASRTKTYEQYF | TGTGCCAGCAGAACAAAGACCTACGAGCAGTACTTC
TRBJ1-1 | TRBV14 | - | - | CASSQEGRRNTEAFF | TGTGCCAGCAGCCAAGAAGGAAGGAGGAACACTGAAGCTTTCTTT
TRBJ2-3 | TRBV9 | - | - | CASSVGLDTQYF | TGTGCCAGCAGCGTAGGATTGGATACGCAGTATTTT
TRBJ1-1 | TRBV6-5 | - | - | CASSQIGAFF | TGTGCCAGCAGCCAGATCGGGGCTTTCTTT
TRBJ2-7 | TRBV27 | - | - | CASSRWEVGYEQYF | TGTGCCAGCAGCCGGTGGGAGGTCGGCTACGAGCAGTACTTC
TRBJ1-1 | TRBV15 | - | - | CATWGQQNTEAFF | TGTGCCACCTGGGGGCAACAGAACACTGAAGCTTTCTTT
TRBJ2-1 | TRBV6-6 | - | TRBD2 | CASSLGTSGISEQFF | TGTGCCAGCAGCCTGGGGACTAGCGGGATAAGTGAGCAGTTCTTC
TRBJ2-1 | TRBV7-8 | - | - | CASSHRAVTRNNGQFF | TGTGCCAGCAGCCATAGAGCAGTTACTCGAAACAATGGGCAGTTCTTC
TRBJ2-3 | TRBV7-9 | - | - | CASSFLVQGAGTDTQYF | TGTGCCAGCAGCTTCCTTGTACAAGGGGCCGGAACAGATACGCAGTATTTT
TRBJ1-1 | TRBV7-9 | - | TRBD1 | CASSMGQGNTEAFF | TGTGCCAGCAGCATGGGACAGGGGAACACTGAAGCTTTCTTT
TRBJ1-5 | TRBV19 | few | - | CASSILQGRKQPQHF | TGTGCCAGTAGTATTCTTCAGGGACGTAAACAGCCCCAGCATTTT
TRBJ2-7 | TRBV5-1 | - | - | CASSGGTEHNEQYF | TGCGCCAGCAGCGGGGGGACGGAACACAACGAGCAGTACTTC
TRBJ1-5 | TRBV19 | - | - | CASSIDPNRVLLAQHF | TGTGCCAGTAGTATAGATCCGAACAGGGTCTTATTGGCCCAGCATTTT
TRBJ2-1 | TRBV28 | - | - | CASRTSLAAGYNEQFF | TGTGCCAGCAGGACCTCGTTGGCAGCGGGCTACAATGAGCAGTTCTTC
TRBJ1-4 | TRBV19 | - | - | CASRPDGEKLFF | TGTGCCAGTAGGCCCGATGGTGAAAAACTGTTTTTT
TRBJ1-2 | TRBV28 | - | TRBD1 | CASSFSTGVYGYTF | TGTGCCAGCAGTTTTAGTACAGGGGTATATGGCTACACCTTC
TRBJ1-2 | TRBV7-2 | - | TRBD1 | CASSLNRGRGYTF | TGTGCCAGCAGCCTAAACAGGGGGCGAGGCTACACCTTC
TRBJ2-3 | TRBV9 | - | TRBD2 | CASSVLAGGTDTQYF | TGTGCCAGCAGCGTTTTAGCGGGAGGAACAGATACGCAGTATTTT
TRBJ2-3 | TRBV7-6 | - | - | CASSRRGGSTDTQYF | TGTGCCAGCAGCCGTCGGGGCGGTAGCACAGATACGCAGTATTTT
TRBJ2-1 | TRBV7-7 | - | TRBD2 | CASSSTQLGSGSVNEQFF | TGTGCCAGCAGCTCAACGCAGCTAGGTAGCGGGAGTGTGAATGAGCAGTTCTTC
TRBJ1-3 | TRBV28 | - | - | CASSSDGNTIYF | TGTGCCAGCAGTTCCGACGGAAACACCATATATTTT